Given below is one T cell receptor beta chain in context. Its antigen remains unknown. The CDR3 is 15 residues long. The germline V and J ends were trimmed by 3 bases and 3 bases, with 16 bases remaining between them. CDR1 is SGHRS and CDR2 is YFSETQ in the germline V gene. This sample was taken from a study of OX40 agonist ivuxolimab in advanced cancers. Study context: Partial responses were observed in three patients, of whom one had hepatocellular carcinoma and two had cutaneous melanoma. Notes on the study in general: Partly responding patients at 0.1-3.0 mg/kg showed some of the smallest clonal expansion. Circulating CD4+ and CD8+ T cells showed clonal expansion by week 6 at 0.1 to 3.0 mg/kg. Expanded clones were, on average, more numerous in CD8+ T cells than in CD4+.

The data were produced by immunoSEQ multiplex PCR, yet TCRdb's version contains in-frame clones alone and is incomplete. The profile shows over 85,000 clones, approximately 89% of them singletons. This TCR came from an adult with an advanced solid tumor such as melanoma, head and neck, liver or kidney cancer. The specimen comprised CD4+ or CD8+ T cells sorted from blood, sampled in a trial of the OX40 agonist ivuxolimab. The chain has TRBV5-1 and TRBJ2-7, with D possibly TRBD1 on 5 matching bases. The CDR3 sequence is CASSSTRTGHYEQYF. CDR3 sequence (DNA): TGCGCCAGCAGCTCGACGCGTACTGGACACTACGAGCAGTACTTC.